This T cell receptor (beta chain) was found in a study of control samples from healthy donors and cancer patients. Produced via immunoSEQ multiplex PCR; TCRdb's table is partial and in-frame only. The data hold roughly 130,000 clones, with 90% observed a single time. This clone was seen only once. The receptor was derived from a man younger than 35 in good health. The specimen sequenced was blood.

CDR3: CASRPSGLASNEQFF. CDR3 sequence (DNA): TGTGCCAGCAGACCCTCGGGACTAGCGAGCAATGAGCAGTTCTTC. The chain uses TRBV9 and TRBJ2-1, with 10 positions matching TRBD2. The CDR3 sequence is 15 residues long. In germline, CDR1 is SGDLS, CDR2 YYNGEE. Unmatched junction bases numbered 8, after V lost 5 bases and J lost 6 bases.